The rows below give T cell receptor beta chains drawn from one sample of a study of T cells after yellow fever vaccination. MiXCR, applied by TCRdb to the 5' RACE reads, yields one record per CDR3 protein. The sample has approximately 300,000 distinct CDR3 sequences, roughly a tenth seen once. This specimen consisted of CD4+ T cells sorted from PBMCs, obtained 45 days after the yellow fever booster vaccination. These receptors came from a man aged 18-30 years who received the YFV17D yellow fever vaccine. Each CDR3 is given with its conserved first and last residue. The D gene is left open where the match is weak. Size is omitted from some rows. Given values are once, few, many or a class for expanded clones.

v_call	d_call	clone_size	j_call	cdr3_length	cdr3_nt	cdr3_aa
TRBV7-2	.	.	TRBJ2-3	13	TGTGCCAGCAGTCCCCCCGGGTCATATACGCAGTATTTT	CASSPPGSYTQYF
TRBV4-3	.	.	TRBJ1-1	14	TGCGCCAGCAGCCAAGGCGACAAGAACACTGAAGCTTTCTTT	CASSQGDKNTEAFF
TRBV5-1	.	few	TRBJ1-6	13	TGCGCCAGCAGCTCGGACTTGGATTCACCCCTCCACTTT	CASSSDLDSPLHF
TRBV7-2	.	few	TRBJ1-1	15	TGTGCCAGCAGCGGCTGGTGGGGGGGGAACACTGAAGCTTTCTTT	CASSGWWGGNTEAFF
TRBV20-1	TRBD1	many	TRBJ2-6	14	TGCAGTGCTCAGGGGGTAACTGGGGCCAACGTCCTGACTTTC	CSAQGVTGANVLTF
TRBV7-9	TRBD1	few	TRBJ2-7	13	TGTGCCAGCACCAGGGGGCAGCCCCACGAGCAGTACTTC	CASTRGQPHEQYF
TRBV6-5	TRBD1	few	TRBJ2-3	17	TGTGCCAGCAGTCACCACCGGACAGGGGGCACGGCAGATACGCAGTATTTT	CASSHHRTGGTADTQYF
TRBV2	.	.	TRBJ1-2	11	TGTGCCAGCAAGCCCGACTATGGCTACACCTTC	CASKPDYGYTF
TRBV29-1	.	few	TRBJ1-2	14	TGCAGCGTCCTAAAGGGACTACCAAACTATGGCTACACCTTC	CSVLKGLPNYGYTF
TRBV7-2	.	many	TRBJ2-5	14	TGTGCCAGCAGCTTAGGCCTAGCGATGCAGACCCAGTACTTC	CASSLGLAMQTQYF
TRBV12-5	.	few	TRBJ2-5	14	TGTGCTAGTGGTTTGGTAGGTGGCCGGCGGACCCAGTACTTC	CASGLVGGRRTQYF
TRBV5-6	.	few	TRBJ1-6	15	TGTGCCAGCCGTATCGGCGGGGACTATAATTCACCCCTCCACTTT	CASRIGGDYNSPLHF
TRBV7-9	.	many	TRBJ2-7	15	TGTGCCAGCAGCTTCGCGCGGACAGAAGGCTACGAGCAGTACTTC	CASSFARTEGYEQYF
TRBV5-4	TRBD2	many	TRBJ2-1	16	TGTGCCAGCAGCTTGGGACTAGCGGGGGGGTACAATGAGCAGTTCTTC	CASSLGLAGGYNEQFF
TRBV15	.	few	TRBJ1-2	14	TGTGCCACCAGCAGAGTAGGGCAGATCTATGGCTACACCTTC	CATSRVGQIYGYTF
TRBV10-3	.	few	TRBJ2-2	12	TGTGCCATCAGCCTAGCGAGGGGGGAGCTGTTTTTT	CAISLARGELFF
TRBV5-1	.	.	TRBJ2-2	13	TGCGCCAGCAGGGACGGAGGGACCGGGGAGCTGTTTTTT	CASRDGGTGELFF
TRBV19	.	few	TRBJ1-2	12	TGTGCCAGTGGGGAGGTTTCTCGAGGCTACACCTTC	CASGEVSRGYTF
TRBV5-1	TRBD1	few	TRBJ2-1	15	TGCGCCAGCAGCCCAGATGGACAGGTGAACCATGAGCAGTTCTTC	CASSPDGQVNHEQFF
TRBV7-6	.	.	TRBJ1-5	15	TGTGCCAGCAGCGACTTTACAGGTAGCAATCAGCCCCAGCATTTT	CASSDFTGSNQPQHF
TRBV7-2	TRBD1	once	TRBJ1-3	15	TGTGCCAGCAGCTCGCCGGGACAGGGAAAATTTACCATATATTTT	CASSSPGQGKFTIYF
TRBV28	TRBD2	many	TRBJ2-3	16	TGTGCCAGCAGTTTAGGACTAGCGGGGGGGCGAGATACGCAGTATTTT	CASSLGLAGGRDTQYF
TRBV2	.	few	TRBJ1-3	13	TGTGCCACCAGTCCTGTCTCTGGAAACACCATATATTTT	CATSPVSGNTIYF
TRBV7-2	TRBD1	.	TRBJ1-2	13	TGTGCCAGCAGTGTGGGACAGGGTTATGGCTACACCTTC	CASSVGQGYGYTF
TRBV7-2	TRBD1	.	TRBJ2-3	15	TGTGCCAGCAGCCGCCAGCAGGGGGCTTGGGATACGCAGTATTTT	CASSRQQGAWDTQYF
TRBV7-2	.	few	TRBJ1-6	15	TGTGCCAGCAGCCCCGGACAGTATTATAATTCACCCCTCCACTTT	CASSPGQYYNSPLHF
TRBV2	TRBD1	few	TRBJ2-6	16	TGTGCCAGCACCGGACAGGAGGTTTCTGGGGCCAACGTCCTGACTTTC	CASTGQEVSGANVLTF
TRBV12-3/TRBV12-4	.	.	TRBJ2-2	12	TGTGCCAGCAGTTTCGTTTCCGGGGAGCTGTTTTTT	CASSFVSGELFF
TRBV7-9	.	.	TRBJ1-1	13	TGTGCCAGCAGCCAATCCAGGGACACTGAAGCTTTCTTT	CASSQSRDTEAFF
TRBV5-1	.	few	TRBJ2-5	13	TGCGCCAGCAGCAGCGGGCCCAAAGAGACCCAGTACTTC	CASSSGPKETQYF
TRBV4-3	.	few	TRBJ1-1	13	TGCGCCAGCACCCCGAGTTGGGGCACTGAAGCTTTCTTT	CASTPSWGTEAFF
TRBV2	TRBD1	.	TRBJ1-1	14	TGTGCCAGCAGTGTGCAGGGGGGGAACACTGAAGCTTTCTTT	CASSVQGGNTEAFF
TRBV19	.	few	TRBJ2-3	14	TGTGCCAGTTCGCGCGAGGGAGCTAAAGATACGCAGTATTTT	CASSREGAKDTQYF
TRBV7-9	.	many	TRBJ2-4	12	TGTGCCAGCAGTCCGGACAGTAACATTCAGTACTTC	CASSPDSNIQYF
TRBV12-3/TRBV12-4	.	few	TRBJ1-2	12	TGTGCCAGCACCCCTAGGGGCGGGGGCTACACCTTC	CASTPRGGGYTF
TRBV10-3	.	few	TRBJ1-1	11	TGTGCCATCAGTGAGAGGGGTGAAGCTTTCTTT	CAISERGEAFF
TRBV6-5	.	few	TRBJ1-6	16	TGTGCCAGCAGTTATAGACCCGACTCCTATAATTCACCCCTCCACTTT	CASSYRPDSYNSPLHF
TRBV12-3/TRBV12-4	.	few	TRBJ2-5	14	TGTGCCAGCAGTTTGTGGGGCACGGAAGAGACCCAGTACTTC	CASSLWGTEETQYF
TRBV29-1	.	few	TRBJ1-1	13	TGCAGCGTTGTTGTCCGTTTGGGCACTGAAGCTTTCTTT	CSVVVRLGTEAFF
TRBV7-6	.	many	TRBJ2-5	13	TGTGCCAGCAGCTTAGCCCGGACAGAGACCCAGTACTTC	CASSLARTETQYF
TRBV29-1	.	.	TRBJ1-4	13	TGCAGCGTTGGGGACCGATCTAATGAAAAACTGTTTTTT	CSVGDRSNEKLFF
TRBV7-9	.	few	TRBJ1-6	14	TGTGCCAGCAGCTTATTGCAGGGAACTTCACCCCTCCACTTT	CASSLLQGTSPLHF
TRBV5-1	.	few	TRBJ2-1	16	TGCGCCAGCCAAGCCAGACCGGAAAGCTCCTACAATGAGCAGTTCTTC	CASQARPESSYNEQFF
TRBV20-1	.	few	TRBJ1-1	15	TGCAGTGCTAGTTCCGGGGGGGCGTTTAACACTGAAGCTTTCTTT	CSASSGGAFNTEAFF
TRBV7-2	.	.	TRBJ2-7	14	TGTGCCAGCAGCTCGGAGGGTGCCTCCTACGAGCAGTACTTC	CASSSEGASYEQYF
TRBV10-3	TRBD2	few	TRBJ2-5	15	TGTGCCATCAGTGAGTCTGAGGTAGCGGGGGGCTCCCAGTACTTC	CAISESEVAGGSQYF
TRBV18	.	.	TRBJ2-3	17	TGTGCCAGCTGCAGACTAGAGGCGGGGGCCGGCACAGATACGCAGTATTTT	CASCRLEAGAGTDTQYF
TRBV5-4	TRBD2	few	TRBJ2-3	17	TGTGCCAGCAGCCCGGTTGGGCGGGGGGCAGGCACAGATACGCAGTATTTT	CASSPVGRGAGTDTQYF
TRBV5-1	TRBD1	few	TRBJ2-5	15	TGCGCCAGCAGCTTGGTACAGGGGGGACAAGAGACCCAGTACTTC	CASSLVQGGQETQYF
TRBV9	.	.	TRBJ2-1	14	TGTGCCAGCAGCGCAGACAGAGTATACAATGAGCAGTTCTTC	CASSADRVYNEQFF
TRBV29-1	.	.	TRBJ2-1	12	TGCAGCGTTGGACAAGGATTCGAAGAGCAGTTCTTC	CSVGQGFEEQFF
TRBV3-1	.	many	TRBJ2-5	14	TGTGCCAGCAGCCAAGGGGGCTCGGGGGAGACCCAGTACTTC	CASSQGGSGETQYF
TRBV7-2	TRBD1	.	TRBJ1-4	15	TGTGCCAGCAGGGGACAGCCCGCAACTAATGAAAAACTGTTTTTT	CASRGQPATNEKLFF
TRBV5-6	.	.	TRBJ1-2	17	TGTGCCAGCAGCTTGTTCGGGTCGGAGGGGGGCGACTATGGCTACACCTTC	CASSLFGSEGGDYGYTF
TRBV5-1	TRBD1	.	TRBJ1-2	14	TGCGCCAGCAGTTCTCCGGGACAGGGACAGGGCTACACCTTC	CASSSPGQGQGYTF
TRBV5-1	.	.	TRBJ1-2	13	TGCGCCAGCAGCGCCTACCGGGATCTTGGCTACACCTTC	CASSAYRDLGYTF
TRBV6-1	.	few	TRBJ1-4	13	TGTGCCAGCAGGATACAAACTAATGAAAAACTGTTTTTT	CASRIQTNEKLFF
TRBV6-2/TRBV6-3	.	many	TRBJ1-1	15	TGTGCCAGCAGCCCGCACAGGGTAATGAACACTGAAGCTTTCTTT	CASSPHRVMNTEAFF
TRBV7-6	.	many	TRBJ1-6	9	TGTGCCAGACCCATGAGCCTCCACTTT	CARPMSLHF
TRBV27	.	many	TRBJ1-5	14	TGTGCCAGCAGTTTGAAGAGTAGCAATCAGCCCCAGCATTTT	CASSLKSSNQPQHF